This TCR beta chain was recorded in a study of shared clonotypes between healthy human individuals. The germline CDR1 and CDR2 sequences are LNHDA and SQIVND (reference sequence). The CDR3 spans 15 residues. The trim removed 4 bases at V and 4 bases at J, leaving 8 bases unmatched. TCRdb's table, derived via immunoSEQ multiplex PCR, lists solely in-frame clones and lacks some. The sample includes about 1 million clones, approximately 72% of them seen just once. The receptor was derived from a young man in good health. The chain employs TRBV19 and TRBJ1-2, with 8 bases lining up with TRBD1. The sequenced material came from memory CD4+ T cells sorted from blood. Subset indicated: CD45RA-negative fraction. DNA for the CDR3: TGTGCCAGTAGTACAAATGACAGGGGAATCTATGGCTACACCTTC. It yields the protein CASSTNDRGIYGYTF. The variable domain in full, with the rest retrieved from reference TRBV19 and TRBJ1-2, is DGGITQSPKYLFRKEGQNVTLSCEQNLNHDAMYWYRQDPGQGLRLIYYSQIVNDFQKGDIAEGYSVSREKKESFPLTVTSAQKNPTAFYLCASSTNDRGIYGYTFGSGTRLTVV.